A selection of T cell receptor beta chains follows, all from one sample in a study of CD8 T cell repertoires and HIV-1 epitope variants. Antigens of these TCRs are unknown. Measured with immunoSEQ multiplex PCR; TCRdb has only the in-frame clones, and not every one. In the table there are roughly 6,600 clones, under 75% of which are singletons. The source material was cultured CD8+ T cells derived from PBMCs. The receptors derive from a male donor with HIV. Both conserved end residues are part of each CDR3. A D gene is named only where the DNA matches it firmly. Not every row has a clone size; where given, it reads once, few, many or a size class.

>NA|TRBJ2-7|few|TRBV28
CASSRYFDEQYF
TGTGCCAGCAGTCGTTACTTCGATGAGCAGTACTTC
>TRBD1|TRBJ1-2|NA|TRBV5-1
CASSTNFDRADYGYTF
TGCGCCAGCAGCACAAACTTCGACAGGGCTGACTATGGCTACACCTTC
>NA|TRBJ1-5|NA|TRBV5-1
CASSLAGHQPQHF
TGCGCCAGCAGCTTGGCGGGTCATCAGCCCCAGCATTTT
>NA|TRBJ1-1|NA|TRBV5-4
CASSEVPTTEAFF
TGTGCCAGCAGCGAAGTTCCCACGACTGAAGCTTTCTTT
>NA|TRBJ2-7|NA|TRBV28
CASSLLDSYEQYF
TGTGCCAGCAGTTTATTAGACAGCTACGAGCAGTACTTC
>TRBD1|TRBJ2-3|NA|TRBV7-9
CASSITGGGDTQYF
TGTGCCAGCAGCATTACAGGGGGCGGGGATACGCAGTATTTT
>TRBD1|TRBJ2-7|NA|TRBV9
CASSEGQGSYEQYF
TGTGCCAGCAGCGAAGGACAGGGGTCCTACGAGCAGTACTTC
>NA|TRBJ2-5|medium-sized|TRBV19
CASSIGGGRETQYF
TGTGCCAGTAGTATAGGTGGGGGTAGAGAGACCCAGTACTTC
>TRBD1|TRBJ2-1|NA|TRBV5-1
CASSLMPGTDNEQFF
TGCGCCAGCAGCTTAATGCCTGGGACAGACAATGAGCAGTTCTTC
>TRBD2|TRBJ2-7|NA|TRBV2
CASIRGSGSLHEQYF
TGTGCCAGCATCCGGGGCAGCGGGAGCCTTCACGAGCAGTACTTC
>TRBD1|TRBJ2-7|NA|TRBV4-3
CASSHSGTGESYEQYF
TGCGCCAGCAGCCATTCCGGGACAGGGGAATCCTACGAGCAGTACTTC
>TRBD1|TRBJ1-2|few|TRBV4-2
CASSQDDRGDYGYTF
TGTGCCAGCAGCCAAGATGACAGGGGGGACTATGGCTACACCTTC
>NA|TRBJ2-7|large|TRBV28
CASSPRLGDLYEQYF
TGTGCCAGCAGTCCCCGACTGGGCGACCTCTACGAGCAGTACTTC
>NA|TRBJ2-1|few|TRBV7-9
CASSLEGSSYNEQFF
TGTGCCAGCAGCTTAGAGGGGAGCTCCTACAATGAGCAGTTCTTC
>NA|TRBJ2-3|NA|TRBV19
CASSPPSVTQYF
TGTGCCAGTAGTCCCCCCTCGGTAACGCAGTATTTT
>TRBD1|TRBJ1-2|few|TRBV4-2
CASSPNSGTGLDGYTF
TGTGCCAGCAGCCCTAACTCCGGGACAGGATTAGATGGCTACACCTTC
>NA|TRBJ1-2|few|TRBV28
CASSSDLPWGYTF
TGTGCCAGCAGTTCGGACCTCCCCTGGGGCTACACCTTC
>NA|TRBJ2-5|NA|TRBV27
CASSHTRTVGETQYF
TGTGCCAGCAGCCACACCCGGACGGTTGGCGAGACCCAGTACTTC
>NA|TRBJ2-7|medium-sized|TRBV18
CASSPQFGQGPYEQYF
TGTGCCAGCTCACCACAGTTTGGGCAGGGGCCCTACGAGCAGTACTTC
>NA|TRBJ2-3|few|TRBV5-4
CASSFGSTDTQYF
TGTGCCAGCAGCTTTGGTAGCACAGATACGCAGTATTTT
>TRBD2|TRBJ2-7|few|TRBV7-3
CASSPIAGGTYEQYF
TGTGCCAGCAGCCCGATAGCGGGGGGCACCTACGAGCAGTACTTC
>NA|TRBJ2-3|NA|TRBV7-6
CASSLAGATDTQYF
TGTGCCAGCAGCTTAGCGGGGGCGACAGATACGCAGTATTTT
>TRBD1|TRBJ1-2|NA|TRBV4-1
CASSQTGDYGYTF
TGCGCCAGCAGCCAAACAGGGGATTATGGCTACACCTTC
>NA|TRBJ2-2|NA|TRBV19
CASSRGGRSYTGELFF
TGTGCCAGTAGTAGGGGGGGCAGAAGTTATACCGGGGAGCTGTTTTTT
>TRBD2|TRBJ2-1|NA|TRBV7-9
CASSSLGLAGTYNEQFF
TGTGCCAGCAGCTCCCTTGGACTAGCGGGTACCTACAATGAGCAGTTCTTC
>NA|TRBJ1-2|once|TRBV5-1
CASSLDGSGTSGYTF
TGCGCCAGCAGCTTGGATGGATCAGGGACTAGCGGCTACACCTTC
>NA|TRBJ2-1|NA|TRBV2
CASSEGSGGQRNNEQFF
TGTGCCAGCAGTGAAGGTTCGGGCGGTCAGAGGAACAATGAGCAGTTCTTC
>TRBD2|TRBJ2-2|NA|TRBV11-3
CASSFGLATGELFF
TGTGCCAGCAGCTTCGGACTAGCCACCGGGGAGCTGTTTTTT
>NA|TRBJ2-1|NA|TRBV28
CASSLSSYNEQFF
TGTGCCAGCAGTTTGAGCTCCTACAATGAGCAGTTCTTC
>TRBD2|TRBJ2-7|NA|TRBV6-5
CASSYSTSGASYEQYF
TGTGCCAGCAGTTACTCGACTAGCGGGGCATCCTACGAGCAGTACTTC
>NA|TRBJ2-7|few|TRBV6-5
CASSLRSSAAYEQYF
TGTGCCAGCAGCTTACGAAGCTCAGCAGCCTACGAGCAGTACTTC
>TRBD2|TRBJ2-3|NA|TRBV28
CASSLLAGDYVSTDTQYF
TGTGCCAGCAGTTTACTAGCGGGGGATTACGTTAGCACAGATACGCAGTATTTT
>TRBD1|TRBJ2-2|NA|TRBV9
CASSLPPGGETGELFF
TGTGCCAGCAGCTTACCCCCAGGGGGAGAGACCGGGGAGCTGTTTTTT
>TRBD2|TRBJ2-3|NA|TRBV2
CASSELGTRKDTQYF
TGTGCCAGCAGTGAGTTAGGGACTAGAAAAGATACGCAGTATTTT
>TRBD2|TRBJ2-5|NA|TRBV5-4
CASSLGLAGKETQYF
TGTGCCAGCAGCTTGGGCCTAGCGGGAAAGGAGACCCAGTACTTC
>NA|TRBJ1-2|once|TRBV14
CASSQDRQLYGYTF
TGTGCCAGCAGCCAAGATCGACAGCTCTATGGCTACACCTTC
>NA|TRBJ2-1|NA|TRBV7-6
CASSLSGEQFF
TGTGCCAGCAGCTTATCTGGTGAGCAGTTCTTC